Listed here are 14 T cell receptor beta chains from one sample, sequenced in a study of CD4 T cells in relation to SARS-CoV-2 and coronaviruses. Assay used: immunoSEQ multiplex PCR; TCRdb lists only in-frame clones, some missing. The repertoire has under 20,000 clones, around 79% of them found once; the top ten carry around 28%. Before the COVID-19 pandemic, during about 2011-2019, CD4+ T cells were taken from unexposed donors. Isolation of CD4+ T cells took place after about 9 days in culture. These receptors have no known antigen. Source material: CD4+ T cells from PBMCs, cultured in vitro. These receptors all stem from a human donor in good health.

The CDR3 coding sequence is TGTGCCAGCAGTTACTTGCAAACATCCACCGGGGAGCTGTTTTTT. This encodes CASSYLQTSTGELFF. J is TRBJ2-2 and V is TRBV6-5; D call uncertain. Trimming shortened V by 1 base and J by 4 bases, and 10 bases separated the two germline ends. Germline CDR1 and CDR2: MNHEY and SVGAGI. CDR3 size: 15 residues.

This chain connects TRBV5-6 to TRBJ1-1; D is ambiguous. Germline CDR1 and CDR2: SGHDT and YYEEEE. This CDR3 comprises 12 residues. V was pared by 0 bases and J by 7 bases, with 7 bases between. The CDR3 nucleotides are TGTGCCAGCAGCTTGGTGGACTATGAAGCTTTCTTT. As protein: CASSLVDYEAFF. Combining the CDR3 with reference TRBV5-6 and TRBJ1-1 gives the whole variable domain DAGVTQSPTHLIKTRGQQVTLRCSPKSGHDTVSWYQQALGQGPQFIFQYYEEEERQRGNFPDRFSGHQFPNYSSELNVNALLLGDSALYLCASSLVDYEAFFGQGTRLTVV.

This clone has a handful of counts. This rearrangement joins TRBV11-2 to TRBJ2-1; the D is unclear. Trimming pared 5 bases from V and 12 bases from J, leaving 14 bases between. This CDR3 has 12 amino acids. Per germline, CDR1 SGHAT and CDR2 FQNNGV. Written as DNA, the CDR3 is TGTGCCAGCAGCCTCCCATTGGGTGGGCAGTTCTTC. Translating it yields CASSLPLGGQFF.

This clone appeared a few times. CDR3 nucleotide sequence: TGTGCCAGCAGTTTAGTGGCGGGCACTGAAGCTTTCTTT. Amino acid sequence: CASSLVAGTEAFF. The rearrangement joins TRBV27 to TRBJ1-1; D is unresolved. CDR3 length: 13 residues. V lost 2 bases to trimming and J lost 4 bases, with 8 bases between them. CDR1 MNHEY and CDR2 SMNVEV come from the germline V gene (reference sequence).

In DNA, the CDR3 is TGCGCCAGCAGCCAAGGACTTAGGAATGGTGAGCAGTTCTTC. Translated: CASSQGLRNGEQFF. The chain carries TRBV4-1 and TRBJ2-1; D is undetermined. CDR1 is MGHRA and CDR2 is YSYEKL in the germline V gene. The germline V and J ends were trimmed by 1 base and 9 bases, with 13 bases remaining between them. The CDR3 sequence is 14 residues long.

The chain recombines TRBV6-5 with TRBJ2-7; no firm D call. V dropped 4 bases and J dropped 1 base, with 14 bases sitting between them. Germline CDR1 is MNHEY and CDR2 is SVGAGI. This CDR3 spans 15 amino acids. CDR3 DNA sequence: TGTGCCAGCAGTTTCGCCCCGGACGGTTCCTACGAGCAGTACTTC. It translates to CASSFAPDGSYEQYF.

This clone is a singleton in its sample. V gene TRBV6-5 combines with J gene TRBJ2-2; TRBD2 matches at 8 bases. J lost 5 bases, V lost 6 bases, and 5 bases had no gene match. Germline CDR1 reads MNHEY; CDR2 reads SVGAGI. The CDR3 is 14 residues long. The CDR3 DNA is TGTGCCAGCAGGACTAGCGCTCAAACCGGGGAGCTGTTTTTT. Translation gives CASRTSAQTGELFF.

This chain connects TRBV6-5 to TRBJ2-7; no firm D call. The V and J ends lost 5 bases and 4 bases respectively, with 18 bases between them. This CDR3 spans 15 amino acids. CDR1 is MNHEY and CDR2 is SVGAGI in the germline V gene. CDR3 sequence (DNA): TGTGCCAGCAGTAAGACCCCGGAAGCTAGGTACGAGCAGTACTTC. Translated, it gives CASSKTPEARYEQYF.

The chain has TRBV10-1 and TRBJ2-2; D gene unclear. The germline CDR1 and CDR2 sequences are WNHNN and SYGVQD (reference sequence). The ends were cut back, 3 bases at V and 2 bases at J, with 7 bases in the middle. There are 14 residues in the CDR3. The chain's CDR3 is CASSETANTGELFF. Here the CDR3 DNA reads TGCGCCAGCAGTGAAACAGCAAACACCGGGGAGCTGTTTTTT.

The CDR3 reads CASSEGIQGYEQYF. The CDR3 DNA reads as TGTGCCAGCAGTGAGGGGATACAGGGATACGAGCAGTACTTC. The chain has TRBV6-1 and TRBJ2-7, with D possibly being TRBD1 (6 bases). Germline values: CDR1 MNHNS, CDR2 SASEGT. The CDR3 extends over 14 amino acids. Trimming shortened V by 3 bases and J by 4 bases, and 13 bases separated the two germline ends.

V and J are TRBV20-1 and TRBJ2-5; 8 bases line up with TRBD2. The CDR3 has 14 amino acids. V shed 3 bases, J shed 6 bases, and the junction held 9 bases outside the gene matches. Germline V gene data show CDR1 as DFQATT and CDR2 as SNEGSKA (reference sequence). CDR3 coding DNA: TGCAGTGCTAGTAGTCCCGGGGGGGCAAAGACCCAGTACTTC. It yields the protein CSASSPGGAKTQYF.

CDR3 in DNA: TGTGCCAGCAGCGTAGGAGGGGATAATACCTACGAGCAGTACTTC. Its translation: CASSVGGDNTYEQYF. The genes are TRBV9 and TRBJ2-7, with D possibly being TRBD1 or TRBD2 (5 bases each). From germline, CDR1 is SGDLS and CDR2 YYNGEE. The CDR3 totals 15 residues. The ends were cut back, 0 bases at V and 2 bases at J, with 12 bases in the middle. Together with reference TRBV9 and TRBJ2-7, the CDR3 gives the full variable domain: DSGVTQTPKHLITATGQRVTLRCSPRSGDLSVYWYQQSLDQGLQFLIQYYNGEERAKGNILERFSAQQFPDLHSELNLSSLELGDSALYFCASSVGGDNTYEQYFGPGTRLTVT.

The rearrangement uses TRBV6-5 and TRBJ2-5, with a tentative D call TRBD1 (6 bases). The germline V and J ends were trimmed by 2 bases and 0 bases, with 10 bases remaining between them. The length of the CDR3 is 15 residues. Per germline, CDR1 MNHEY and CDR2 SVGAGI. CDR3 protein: CASSYTQGYQETQYF. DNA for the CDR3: TGTGCCAGCAGTTACACTCAGGGGTACCAAGAGACCCAGTACTTC.

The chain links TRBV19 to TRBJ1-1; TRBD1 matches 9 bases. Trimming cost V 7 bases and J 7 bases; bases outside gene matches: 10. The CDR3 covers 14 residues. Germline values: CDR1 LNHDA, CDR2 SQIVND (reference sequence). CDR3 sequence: CASTPGQGKDEAFF. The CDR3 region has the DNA TGTGCCAGTACCCCGGGACAGGGAAAAGATGAAGCTTTCTTT.